This TCR beta chain was captured by sequencing in a study of blood T cell repertoires in COVID-19 (dated by TCRdb to about 2020). For context, the study as a whole: The collaborator samples originated in the United States, Italy and Spain and spanned the acute and convalescent phases of COVID-19. The prospective study material was composed of cDNA or gDNA derived from T cells, B-cell-depleted T cells, or PBMCs. The dataset comprised deeply sampled blood TCRbeta repertoires from subjects exposed to, actively infected with, or recovered from COVID-19. A freely available public database, intended as a resource for researchers studying the immune response to SARS-CoV-2, is where the repertoires were released. Samples came from the ongoing ImmuneRACE study (first 160 participants) plus 1,254 subjects from 6 global collaborators. Sample metadata almost always included a de-identified subject ID, COVID-19 status, age in years and sex. Where available, HLA class I and class II types were obtained from metadata supplied by the sample provider rather than from assay-based typing.

Each collaborating institution followed its own protocols to collect whole blood in K2EDTA tubes. Collaborator samples were shipped for TCRbeta analysis as frozen whole blood, isolated PBMCs, or DNA extracted from either sample type. This clone appeared a few times. The antigen it recognizes is unknown. Base-call qualities are not available, and no considerably larger clone is one nucleotide away. TCRbeta CDR3 regions were amplified from genomic DNA using the immunoSEQ Assay, a bias-controlled multiplex PCR. The authors processed their data as follows. The number of nucleated cells in each sample was estimated by amplification of reference gene primers within the assay. Sequence reads were collapsed and filtered to measure the absolute abundance of every unique TCRbeta CDR3 rearrangement. For each sample, productive Simpson clonality was calculated as the square root of Simpson's diversity index across productive rearrangements. TCRdb took over this immuneACCESS table, retaining in-frame rearrangements with V and J assigned. Such tables are incomplete; in checked studies, under half of the missing clones stem from an unresolved V gene, and the remainder is unexplained. The DNA was the basis for D and trimming; V, J and clone size are from that table. The sample has 15,000 to 20,000 clones on record, 90% to 95% of them singletons. In total, the top ten clones hold approximately 7% of the sample.

General study outcomes and caveats: Clinical and demographic metadata were provided uncurated, with the amount varying by source and participant.

The TCR was taken from a human donor in a cohort sampled during active COVID-19. Material for sequencing was peripheral blood.

CDR3 loop: CASSVSSGGANEQFF. The DNA sequence follows: TGTGCCAGCAGCGTCTCTAGCGGGGGGGCCAATGAGCAGTTCTTC. The sequence links TRBV7-6 to TRBJ2-1, with TRBD2 identical over 12 junction bases. Ends trimmed: V by 5 bases, J by 6 bases; bases unmatched to a gene: 5. As encoded in the germline V gene, CDR1 is SGHVS while CDR2 is FNYEAQ. Spanning cysteine to phenylalanine, the CDR3 consists of 15 amino acids. The entry retains the CDR3 DNA only, 45 bases that are in frame from base 1.